Detailed here is one TCR beta chain. This CDR3 has 11 residues. V was trimmed by 2 bases and J by 9 bases, leaving 11 bases between them. Per germline, CDR1 GTSNPN and CDR2 SVGIG (reference sequence). Assay: immunoSEQ multiplex PCR; the TCRdb copy retains only in-frame clones and omits some. Here the sample spans 350,000 to 600,000 clones, 80% to 90% being singletons. These data are taken from a study of Ad26.COV2.S vaccination and SARS-CoV-2 variants. Study as a whole: Intramuscular Ad26.COV2.S at 5x10^10 or 1x10^11 viral particles.

The treatment denotes: some 20 received Ad26.COV2.S at low or high dose, single or two shots; 5 received placebo; per-sample allocation not given. Specimen acquisition occurred on day 63 following the initial vaccine or placebo injection. V gene TRBV30 combines with J gene TRBJ2-7, with D possibly matching TRBD1 (5 bases). This receptor was identified in a person aged 18-60 years who received the Ad26.COV2.S COVID-19 vaccine or a placebo. The sample here was peripheral blood, taken in a trial of Ad26.COV2.S vaccine versus placebo. CDR3 DNA sequence: TGTGCCTGGAGTTCCAGGGTCGGGCAGTACTTC. Its protein product is CAWSSRVGQYF.